Listed here are 9 T cell receptor beta chains from one sample, sequenced in a study of long-term antiretroviral therapy in people with HIV. Survey-level immunoSEQ v3.0 assays were run. Sequencing used immunoSEQ multiplex PCR; TCRdb keeps in-frame clones, though not all of them. The sample records tens of thousands of clones, approximately 80% being singletons. This sample comprised unsorted PBMCs, obtained 1.1 years before starting antiretroviral therapy. The source is a woman younger than 45 with HIV.

The CDR3 region is CASSLNPLAEQFF. The CDR3 coding sequence is TGTGCCAGCAGCTTAAACCCGCTAGCGGAGCAGTTCTTC. V is TRBV7-7 and J is TRBJ2-1; D perhaps matches TRBD2 (6 bases). Germline V gene data show CDR1 as SSHAT and CDR2 as FNYEAQ (reference sequence). Trimming removed 2 bases from V and 10 bases from J, with 12 bases in between. The CDR3 consists of 13 residues.

The rearrangement uses TRBV5-1 and TRBJ1-5; D remains ambiguous. The CDR3 is made up of 13 amino acids. The V and J ends lost 0 bases and 4 bases respectively, with 5 bases between them. Germline values: CDR1 SGHRS, CDR2 YFSETQ. CDR3: CASSLEQNQPQHF. The CDR3 DNA sequence: TGCGCCAGCAGCTTGGAACAGAATCAGCCCCAGCATTTT.

The rearrangement joins TRBV13 to TRBJ2-2; no clear D. The germline V and J ends were trimmed by 1 base and 4 bases, with 1 base remaining between them. The V gene's germline CDR1 is PRHDT and CDR2 FYEKMQ (reference sequence). The CDR3 consists of 12 residues. Written as DNA, the CDR3 is TGTGCCAGCAGCTTAGCCACCGGGGAGCTGTTTTTT. Amino acids: CASSLATGELFF.

This chain joins TRBV2 and TRBJ1-6; TRBD1 might be the D (6 bases). The germline CDR1 and CDR2 sequences are SNHLY and FYNNEI. CDR3 length equals 15 residues. Trimming cost V 3 bases and J 5 bases, with 11 bases left between them. The chain's CDR3 is CASSEEGGDNSPLHF. The DNA for the CDR3 is TGTGCCAGCAGTGAGGAAGGGGGGGATAATTCACCCCTCCACTTT. Supplemented by reference TRBV2 and TRBJ1-6, the full variable domain reads EPEVTQTPSHQVTQMGQEVILRCVPISNHLYFYWYRQILGQKVEFLVSFYNNEISEKSEIFDDQFSVERPDGSNFTLKIRSTKLEDSAMYFCASSEEGGDNSPLHFGNGTRLTVT.

The DNA for the CDR3 is TGTGCCAGCAGAGCGGCCGGGACATTGGGTGGCTACACCTTC. As protein: CASRAAGTLGGYTF. The rearrangement joins TRBV6-5 to TRBJ1-2, with D possibly TRBD1 on 6 matching bases. The CDR3 spans 14 residues. The germline V and J ends were trimmed by 6 bases and 7 bases, with 18 bases remaining between them. CDR1 is MNHEY and CDR2 is SVGAGI in the germline V gene.

This chain connects TRBV5-6 to TRBJ1-1; possibly TRBD1 for D (5 bases). Germline loops: CDR1 SGHDT, CDR2 YYEEEE. The CDR3 spans 15 residues. Trimming cost V 0 bases and J 3 bases, with 12 bases left between them. The CDR3 region is CASSLGQRGYTEAFF. For the CDR3, the DNA is TGTGCCAGCAGCTTGGGGCAGAGGGGATACACTGAAGCTTTCTTT.

The chain employs TRBV6-5 and TRBJ1-1; D is uncertain. Trimming took 5 bases from V and 3 from J, leaving 10 bases between them. CDR3 length: 13 residues. CDR1 and CDR2 (germline): MNHEY, SVGAGI. For the CDR3, the DNA is TGTGCCAGCAGTCGCGAAGGCTACACTGAAGCTTTCTTT. It translates to CASSREGYTEAFF.

The chain couples TRBV10-3 to TRBJ2-3; D not resolved. The length of the CDR3 is 14 residues. The V gene lost 5 bases and the J gene lost 4 bases, with 13 bases spanning the gap. Germline V gives CDR1 ENHRY, CDR2 SYGVKD. The CDR3, as DNA: TGTGCCATCAGTCGTGGCCCGGACGCAGATACGCAGTATTTT. It specifies CAISRGPDADTQYF.

CDR3 loop: CASSEFAFRARDSRKEDNEQFF. For the CDR3, the DNA is TGTGCCAGCAGTGAATTTGCCTTCAGAGCCCGGGACAGCAGGAAAGAGGACAATGAGCAGTTCTTC. The chain is built from TRBV6-1 and TRBJ2-1; 7 positions agree with TRBD1. The CDR3 spans 22 residues. V shed 2 bases, J shed 5 bases, and the junction held 27 bases outside the gene matches. The germline CDR1 and CDR2 sequences are MNHNS and SASEGT.